This entry is about one T cell receptor beta chain. No antigen is known for it. These data come from a study of naive and memory T cell subsets. General study findings and limits: Possibly reflecting memory cells re-expressing CD45RA, a few larger clonotypes occurred in naive repertoires, especially CD8.

Two oligonucleotides, mixed equimolar, formed the beta constant-region primer covering TRBC1 and TRBC2. The ligated cDNA underwent four PCR rounds using SP2 and nested alpha and beta constant-region primers. TCRdb ran MiXCR on the UMI-ligation and nested PCR reads and lists one entry per CDR3 protein. The table has about 150,000 distinct CDR3 sequences, approximately 24% seen once; the top ten hold 0.09% to 0.13%. The CDR3 spans 15 residues. The trim removed 4 bases at V and 7 bases at J, leaving 5 bases unmatched. CDR1 is LGHNA and CDR2 is YNFKEQ in the germline V gene. Specimen: naive CD4+ T cells from blood. The rearrangement joins TRBV4-2 to TRBJ2-5, with TRBD2 matching over 14 bases. This clonotype was obtained from a human donor in good health. CDR3 nucleotides: TGTGCCAGCAGCCCGGGACTAGCGGGAGTGGGGACCCAGTACTTC. This gives the protein CASSPGLAGVGTQYF.